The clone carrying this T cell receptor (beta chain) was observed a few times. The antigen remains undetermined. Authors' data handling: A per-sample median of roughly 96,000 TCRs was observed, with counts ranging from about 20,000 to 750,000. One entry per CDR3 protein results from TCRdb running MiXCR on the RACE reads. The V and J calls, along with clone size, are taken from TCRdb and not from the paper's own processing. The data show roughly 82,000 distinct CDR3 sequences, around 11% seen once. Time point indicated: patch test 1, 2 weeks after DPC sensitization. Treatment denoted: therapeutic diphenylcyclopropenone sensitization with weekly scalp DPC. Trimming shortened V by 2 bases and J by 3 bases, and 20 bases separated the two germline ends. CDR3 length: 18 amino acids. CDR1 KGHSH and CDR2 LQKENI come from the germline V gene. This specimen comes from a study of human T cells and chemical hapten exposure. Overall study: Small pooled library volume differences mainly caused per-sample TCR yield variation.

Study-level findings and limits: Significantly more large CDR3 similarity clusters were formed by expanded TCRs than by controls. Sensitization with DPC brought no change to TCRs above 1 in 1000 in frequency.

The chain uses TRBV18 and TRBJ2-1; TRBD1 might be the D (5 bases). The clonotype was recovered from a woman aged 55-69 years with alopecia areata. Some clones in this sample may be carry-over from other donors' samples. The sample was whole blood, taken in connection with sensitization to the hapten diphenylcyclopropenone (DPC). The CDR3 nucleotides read TGTGCCAGCTCACCATTTGGGGCAACCGGGCCCAACTACAATGAGCAGTTCTTC. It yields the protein CASSPFGATGPNYNEQFF.